This TCR beta chain was sequenced in a study of blood T cell repertoires in COVID-19. Measured with immunoSEQ multiplex PCR; TCRdb has only the in-frame clones, and not every one. The table shows around 700,000 clones, with about 90% occurring only once. This clone was observed a single time. Trimming took 6 bases from V and 4 from J, leaving 12 bases between them. The CDR3 spans 13 residues. The germline CDR1 and CDR2 sequences are MNHEY and SVGAGI. The material sequenced was peripheral blood. The gene calls are TRBV6-5 and TRBJ2-5; D is possibly TRBD2 (5 bases). This TCR was sampled from a woman younger than 35 with acute or convalescent COVID-19. The CDR3 DNA sequence: TGTGCCAGCAGCGCTCCGGGGAGAGAGACCCAGTACTTC. Its protein product is CASSAPGRETQYF.